This T cell receptor beta chain is from a study of T cell repertoires and HLA-DP antigens. On the study more broadly: Alloantigens: one with one groove difference and one with ten differences versus self.

Sequencing used immunoSEQ multiplex PCR; TCRdb keeps in-frame clones, though not all of them. The data show some 110,000 clones, around 93% seen once. In the case of this clone: Its target is not known.

The sequence derives from a woman aged 18-29 years in good health and CMV-seronegative. The specimen was CD4+ T cells from PBMCs.

The CDR3 region has the DNA TGTGCCAGCAGCTTAAGGCCCCCGGGGGCTATGGATACGCAGTATTTT. This translates into CASSLRPPGAMDTQYF. The chain recombines TRBV7-3 with TRBJ2-3; the D call may be TRBD1 or TRBD2 (6 bases each). V lost 1 base, J lost 6 bases, and 17 bases lay in between. In germline, CDR1 is SGHTA, CDR2 FQGTGA. This CDR3 has 16 residues.